This TCR beta chain was captured by sequencing in a study of metastatic and nonmetastatic thyroid tumors. As for the study in general: A comparison of repertoires was made across blood and tumor or nodule tissue from malignant and benign thyroid patients. Whole-study findings and limits: As reported, TCR beta diversity in blood and tumor was significantly higher in malignant thyroid tumors than in benign nodules.

This clone was detected many times. As yet, its antigen is unknown. In the original processing: In papillary thyroid cancer, a distant-metastasis classifier was built using CDR3 differences across clinicopathological groups. TCRdb ran MiXCR on the PCR reads. The V and J calls were determined by TCRdb, not by the authors. The table lists 32,000 or so clones, roughly a fifth of them singletons, with about 8% in the top ten. Germline loops: CDR1 KGHSH, CDR2 LQKENI. The CDR3 length is 16 residues. V shed 0 bases, J shed 3 bases, and the junction held 3 bases outside the gene matches. Thyroid surgery had not been preceded by any treatment in any patient.

The source material was blood. V is TRBV18 and J is TRBJ2-5, with 11 bases aligning to TRBD2. The source of this sequence is a female donor with papillary thyroid cancer or a benign thyroid nodule (not recorded which). Some clones in this sample may be carry-over from other donors' samples. The CDR3 region has the DNA TGTGCCAGCTCACCACCGTCTAGCGGGGGGAAAGAGACCCAGTACTTC. Amino acid sequence: CASSPPSSGGKETQYF.